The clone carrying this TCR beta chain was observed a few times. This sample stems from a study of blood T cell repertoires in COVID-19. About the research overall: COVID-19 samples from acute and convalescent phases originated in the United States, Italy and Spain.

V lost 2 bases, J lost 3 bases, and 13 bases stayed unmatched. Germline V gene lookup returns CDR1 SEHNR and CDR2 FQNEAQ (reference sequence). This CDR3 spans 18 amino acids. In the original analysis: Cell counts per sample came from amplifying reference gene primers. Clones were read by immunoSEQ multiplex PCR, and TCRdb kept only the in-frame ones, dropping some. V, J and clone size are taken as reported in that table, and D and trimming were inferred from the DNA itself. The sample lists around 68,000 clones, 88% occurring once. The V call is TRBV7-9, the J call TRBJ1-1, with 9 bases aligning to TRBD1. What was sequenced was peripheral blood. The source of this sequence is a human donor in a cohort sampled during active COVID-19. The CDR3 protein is CASSLYSPGQGRDTEAFF. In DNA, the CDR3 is TGTGCCAGCAGCTTATACTCTCCGGGACAGGGAAGGGACACTGAAGCTTTCTTT.